The rows below give T cell receptor beta chains drawn from one sample of a study of shared clonotypes between healthy human individuals. TCRdb keeps only in-frame clones here, not all; method: immunoSEQ multiplex PCR. This table holds about 2.4 million clones, over 85% found once. The material sequenced was naive CD4+ T cells from PBMCs. The receptors were gathered from a man between 18 and 35 years old in good health. Some clones in this sample may be carry-over from other donors' samples. CDR3s include the opening cysteine and the closing phenylalanine or tryptophan. The D gene is left open where the match is weak. Not every row has a clone size; where given, it reads once, few, many or a size class.

abundance: NA
d_gene: NA
j_gene: TRBJ1-2
v_gene: TRBV2
CDR3aa: CASSGNIFDGYTF
CDR3nt: TGTGCCAGCAGTGGTAATATTTTTGATGGCTACACCTTC

abundance: NA
d_gene: TRBD1
j_gene: TRBJ1-2
v_gene: TRBV5-1
CDR3aa: CASSLGGEDGYTF
CDR3nt: TGCGCCAGCAGCTTAGGGGGCGAGGACGGCTACACCTTC

abundance: NA
d_gene: NA
j_gene: TRBJ2-2
v_gene: TRBV5-1
CDR3aa: CASNLGGSNGELFF
CDR3nt: TGCGCCAGCAACCTGGGGGGCTCCAACGGGGAGCTGTTTTTT

abundance: NA
d_gene: NA
j_gene: TRBJ1-1
v_gene: TRBV20-1
CDR3aa: CSAAPKAFF
CDR3nt: TGCAGTGCCGCACCTAAAGCTTTCTTT

abundance: NA
d_gene: NA
j_gene: TRBJ2-3
v_gene: TRBV30
CDR3aa: CAWNGEQSTDTQYF
CDR3nt: TGTGCCTGGAACGGTGAGCAAAGCACAGATACGCAGTATTTT

abundance: once
d_gene: NA
j_gene: TRBJ2-3
v_gene: TRBV5-4
CDR3aa: CASSRLAKTDTQYF
CDR3nt: TGTGCCAGCAGCCGGCTAGCGAAGACAGATACGCAGTATTTT

abundance: NA
d_gene: TRBD2
j_gene: TRBJ2-3
v_gene: TRBV25-1
CDR3aa: CASSGSILAGADTQYF
CDR3nt: TGTGCCAGCAGTGGATCCATACTAGCGGGGGCAGATACGCAGTATTTT

abundance: NA
d_gene: NA
j_gene: TRBJ2-6
v_gene: TRBV5-4
CDR3aa: CASSLGGSSGANVLTF
CDR3nt: TGTGCCAGCAGCTTGGGCGGCAGCTCTGGGGCCAACGTCCTGACTTTC

abundance: NA
d_gene: TRBD1
j_gene: TRBJ2-3
v_gene: TRBV11-2
CDR3aa: CASSPDRVTDTQYF
CDR3nt: TGTGCCAGCAGCCCGGACAGGGTCACAGATACGCAGTATTTT

abundance: NA
d_gene: NA
j_gene: TRBJ2-3
v_gene: TRBV19
CDR3aa: CASKSSASTDTQYF
CDR3nt: TGTGCCAGTAAATCTAGCGCTAGCACAGATACGCAGTATTTT

abundance: NA
d_gene: NA
j_gene: TRBJ2-3
v_gene: TRBV11-3
CDR3aa: CASRGGGDTQYF
CDR3nt: TGTGCCAGCAGAGGGGGGGGAGATACGCAGTATTTT

abundance: NA
d_gene: TRBD2
j_gene: TRBJ2-7
v_gene: TRBV28
CDR3aa: CASSWQGLAGREQYF
CDR3nt: TGTGCCAGCAGTTGGCAGGGACTAGCGGGGCGGGAGCAGTACTTC